This is a list of T cell receptor beta chains from one sample in a study of graft-versus-host responses after intestinal transplantation. No antigen has been identified for these receptors. Method: immunoSEQ multiplex PCR; TCRdb's copy keeps in-frame clones and lacks some. Of about 90,000 clones listed, approximately 94% are singletons. The sequencing used unstimulated CD4+ T cells sorted from spleen or lymph node cells, collected before transplant. These receptors all stem from a human donor who was the organ donor for an intestinal transplant. CDR3s include the opening cysteine and the closing phenylalanine or tryptophan. The order of the fields is CDR3 protein, CDR3 DNA, D gene, J gene, V gene, clone size. A D gene is named only where the DNA matches it firmly. Clone size appears in some rows only: once, few, many, or a class for an expanded clone.

CSDYGYTF TGCAGTGACTATGGCTACACCTTC - TRBJ1-2 TRBV20-1 -
CASARDLNTEAFF TGCGCCAGCGCCAGGGACCTAAACACTGAAGCTTTCTTT - TRBJ1-1 TRBV4-3 -
CASIERSTTEAFF TGTGCCAGCATCGAAAGGAGTACCACTGAAGCTTTCTTT - TRBJ1-1 TRBV7-2 -
CASSPEGQGAGGYTF TGTGCCAGCAGCCCCGAGGGACAGGGGGCGGGAGGCTACACCTTC TRBD1 TRBJ1-2 TRBV6-4 -
CASSLATGANYGYTF TGTGCCAGCAGCTTGGCGACAGGGGCTAACTATGGCTACACCTTC TRBD1 TRBJ1-2 TRBV7-9 -
CASSLFSAGSNQPQHF TGTGCCAGCAGCTTATTTTCGGCGGGTAGCAATCAGCCCCAGCATTTT - TRBJ1-5 TRBV7-2 -
CASSGLTGSYTQYF TGTGCCAGCAGTGGCCTGACAGGATCCTATACGCAGTATTTT - TRBJ2-3 TRBV6-1 -
CASSPDRGLYGYTF TGTGCCAGTAGTCCGGACAGGGGACTCTATGGCTACACCTTC TRBD1 TRBJ1-2 TRBV19 -
CASSLRQGANYGYTF TGTGCCAGCAGCTTACGACAGGGGGCTAACTATGGCTACACCTTC TRBD1 TRBJ1-2 TRBV7-2 -
CASSQDLLQPVSGNTIYF TGTGCCAGCAGCCAAGATTTGCTACAGCCAGTGTCTGGAAACACCATATATTTT - TRBJ1-3 TRBV14 -
CASSFGGAGRTEAFF TGTGCCAGCAGCTTTGGTGGTGCAGGGAGGACTGAAGCTTTCTTT - TRBJ1-1 TRBV11-3 -
CASSVNGNNYNEQFF TGCGCCAGCAGCGTTAATGGCAATAACTACAATGAGCAGTTCTTC - TRBJ2-1 TRBV4-1 -
CATGTGSTSGNTIYF TGTGCCACCGGGACTGGCTCAACCTCTGGAAACACCATATATTTT - TRBJ1-3 TRBV15 -
CASAPLRGYTVGYTF TGTGCCAGCGCACCCCTCAGGGGGTATACTGTAGGCTACACCTTC TRBD1 TRBJ1-2 TRBV6-5 -
CASSGRDRATNYGYTF TGTGCCAGCAGCGGACGGGACAGAGCCACTAACTATGGCTACACCTTC TRBD1 TRBJ1-2 TRBV11-2 once
CASSLDRSVVDYGYTF TGTGCCAGCAGCTTAGATAGATCCGTGGTTGACTATGGCTACACCTTC - TRBJ1-2 TRBV7-9 -
CASSLGQKNIQYF TGTGCCAGCAGCTTGGGACAAAAAAACATTCAGTACTTC - TRBJ2-4 TRBV5-8 few
CSAYRGVEAFF TGCAGTGCTTACAGGGGGGTTGAAGCTTTCTTT TRBD1 TRBJ1-1 TRBV20-1 -
CAIKSTLGLTDTQYF TGTGCCATCAAGAGCACTCTCGGACTAACAGATACGCAGTATTTT - TRBJ2-3 TRBV10-3 -
CASSESGGGRYEQYF TGTGCCAGCAGCGAAAGCGGGGGGGGGCGCTACGAGCAGTACTTC TRBD2 TRBJ2-7 TRBV9 -
CASSQVPPEAFF TGCGCCAGCAGCCAAGTTCCTCCCGAAGCTTTCTTT - TRBJ1-1 TRBV4-1 few
CASSQAYRELAEAFF TGCGCCAGCAGCCAAGCATACAGGGAGTTGGCTGAAGCTTTCTTT - TRBJ1-1 TRBV4-1 -
CASKRQGRNTIYF TGTGCCAGTAAGAGGCAGGGCAGAAACACCATATATTTT - TRBJ1-3 TRBV9 -